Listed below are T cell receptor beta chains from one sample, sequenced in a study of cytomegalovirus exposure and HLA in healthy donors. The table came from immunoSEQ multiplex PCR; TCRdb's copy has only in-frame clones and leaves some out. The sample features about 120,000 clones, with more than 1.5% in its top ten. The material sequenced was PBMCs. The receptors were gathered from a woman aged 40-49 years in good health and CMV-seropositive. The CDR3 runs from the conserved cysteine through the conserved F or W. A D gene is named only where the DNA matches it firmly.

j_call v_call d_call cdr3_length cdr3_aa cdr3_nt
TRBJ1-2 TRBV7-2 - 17 CASSLWWGPGRRYGYTF TGTGCCAGCAGCTTATGGTGGGGGCCCGGACGTCGCTATGGCTACACCTTC
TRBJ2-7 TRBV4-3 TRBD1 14 CASSLRQGAREQYF TGCGCCAGCAGCCTTAGACAGGGGGCCAGGGAGCAGTACTTC
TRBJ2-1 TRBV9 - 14 CASSVSPGDNEQFF TGTGCCAGCAGCGTATCCCCCGGGGACAATGAGCAGTTCTTC
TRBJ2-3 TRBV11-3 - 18 CASSLLQVHGRVADTQYF TGTGCCAGCAGCTTATTACAGGTTCATGGAAGGGTCGCAGATACGCAGTATTTT
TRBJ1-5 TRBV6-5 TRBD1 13 CASSRQGGQPQHF TGTGCCAGCAGTCGACAGGGTGGTCAGCCCCAGCATTTT
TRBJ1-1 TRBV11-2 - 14 CASSSSKLNTEAFF TGTGCCAGCAGCTCCTCTAAATTGAACACTGAAGCTTTCTTT
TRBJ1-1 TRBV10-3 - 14 CAISVGVPDTEAFF TGTGCCATCAGTGTCGGGGTCCCTGACACTGAAGCTTTCTTT
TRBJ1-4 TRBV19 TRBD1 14 CASRDRGSGEKLFF TGTGCCAGTAGGGACAGGGGTTCGGGTGAAAAACTGTTTTTT
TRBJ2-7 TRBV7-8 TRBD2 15 CASSLGLAGVGEQYF TGTGCCAGCAGCTTGGGACTAGCGGGAGTCGGCGAGCAGTACTTC
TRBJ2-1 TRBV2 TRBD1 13 CARTGTGNNEQFF TGTGCCAGGACCGGGACAGGGAACAATGAGCAGTTCTTC
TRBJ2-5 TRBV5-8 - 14 CASSFYATQETQYF TGTGCCAGCAGCTTCTACGCTACCCAAGAGACCCAGTACTTC
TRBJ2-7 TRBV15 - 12 CATSRDRGEQYF TGTGCCACCAGCAGAGATAGAGGCGAGCAGTACTTC
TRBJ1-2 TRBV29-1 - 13 CSVEGAGNYGYTF TGCAGCGTTGAAGGGGCGGGCAACTATGGCTACACCTTC
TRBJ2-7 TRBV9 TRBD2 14 CASSVSGMGYEQYF TGTGCCAGCAGCGTTAGCGGGATGGGGTACGAGCAGTACTTC
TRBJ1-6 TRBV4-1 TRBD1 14 CASSQQGAGSPLHF TGCGCCAGCAGCCAGCAGGGGGCCGGTTCACCCCTCCACTTT
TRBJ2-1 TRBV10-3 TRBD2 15 CAISGTSGRVPFVFF TGTGCCATCAGTGGGACTAGCGGGAGGGTCCCCTTCGTGTTCTTC
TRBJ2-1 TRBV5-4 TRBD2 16 CASSLAAGGPRNEQFF TGTGCCAGCAGCCTGGCGGCGGGAGGGCCTAGGAATGAGCAGTTCTTC
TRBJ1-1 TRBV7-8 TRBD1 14 CASSPGQRNTEAFF TGTGCCAGCAGCCCGGGACAGCGGAACACTGAAGCTTTCTTT
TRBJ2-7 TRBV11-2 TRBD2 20 CASSLDLTGGPVDRFSEQYF TGTGCCAGCAGCTTAGATTTGACGGGAGGGCCGGTGGATAGATTTTCCGAGCAGTACTTC
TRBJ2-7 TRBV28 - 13 CASSLAGLYEQYF TGTGCCAGCAGCTTGGCGGGACTCTACGAGCAGTACTTC
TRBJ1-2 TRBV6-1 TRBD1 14 CASSPTGTAYGYTF TGTGCCAGCAGTCCTACCGGGACAGCTTATGGCTACACCTTC
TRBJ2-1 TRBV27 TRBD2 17 CASSGPLAVSSYNEQFF TGTGCCAGCAGTGGACCCCTAGCGGTTAGCTCCTACAATGAGCAGTTCTTC
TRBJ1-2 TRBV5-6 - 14 CASSPGQSFSGYTF TGTGCCAGCAGCCCCGGACAGTCGTTTTCTGGCTACACCTTC
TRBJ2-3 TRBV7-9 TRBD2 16 CASSLVAGVRTDTQYF TGTGCCAGCAGTCTCGTAGCGGGAGTTCGCACAGATACGCAGTATTTT
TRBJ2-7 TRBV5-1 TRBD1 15 CASSLDDRGFYEQYF TGCGCCAGCAGCTTGGACGACAGGGGCTTCTACGAGCAGTACTTC
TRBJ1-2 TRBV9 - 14 CASSVGGDNYGYTF TGTGCCAGCAGCGTAGGGGGGGACAACTATGGCTACACCTTC
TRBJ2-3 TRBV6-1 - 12 CASSQGTDTQYF TGTGCCAGTTCCCAGGGCACAGATACGCAGTATTTT
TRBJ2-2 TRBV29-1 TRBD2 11 CSGGLPGELFF TGCAGCGGGGGACTACCCGGGGAGCTGTTTTTT
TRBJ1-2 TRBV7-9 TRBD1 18 CASSLRQGAYDSRWGYTF TGTGCCAGCAGCCTCCGACAGGGGGCGTATGACTCCCGATGGGGCTACACCTTC
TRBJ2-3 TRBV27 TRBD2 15 CASSPVAGVVDTQYF TGTGCCAGCAGCCCTGTAGCGGGAGTAGTAGATACGCAGTATTTT
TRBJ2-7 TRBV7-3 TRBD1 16 CASSPSTGTASYEQYF TGTGCCAGCAGCCCCTCAACCGGGACAGCTTCCTACGAGCAGTACTTC
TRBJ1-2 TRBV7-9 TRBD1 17 CASSFAGTGGVGYGYTF TGTGCCAGCAGCTTCGCCGGGACAGGGGGCGTCGGTTATGGCTACACCTTC
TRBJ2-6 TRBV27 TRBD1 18 CASSFLGTAPSGANVLTF TGTGCCAGCAGTTTCTTGGGGACAGCCCCCTCTGGGGCCAACGTCCTGACTTTC
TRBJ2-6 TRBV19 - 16 CASSIQAISGANVLTF TGTGCCAGTAGTATTCAAGCAATCTCTGGGGCCAACGTCCTGACTTTC
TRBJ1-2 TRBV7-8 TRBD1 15 CASSSIRPGGQGYTF TGTGCCAGCAGCTCAATTAGGCCAGGGGGCCAGGGCTACACCTTC
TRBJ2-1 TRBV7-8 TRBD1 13 CASVRDRGNEQFF TGTGCCAGCGTCCGGGACAGGGGTAATGAGCAGTTCTTC
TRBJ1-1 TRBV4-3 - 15 CASSQVREVDTEAFF TGCGCCAGCAGCCAAGTTAGGGAGGTTGACACTGAAGCTTTCTTT
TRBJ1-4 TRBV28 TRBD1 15 CASTDETGGREKLFF TGTGCCAGCACCGACGAGACAGGGGGTAGGGAAAAACTGTTTTTT
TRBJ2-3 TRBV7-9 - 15 CASSGGGLLTDTQYF TGTGCCAGCAGCGGGGGGGGGCTCCTCACAGATACGCAGTATTTT
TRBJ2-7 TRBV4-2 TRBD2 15 CASSQGGGRTYEQYF TGTGCCAGCAGCCAAGGCGGCGGGAGGACCTACGAGCAGTACTTC
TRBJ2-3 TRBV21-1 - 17 CASSKTDSGRAGDTQYF TGTGCCAGCAGCAAAACTGACTCCGGGAGGGCTGGAGATACGCAGTATTTT
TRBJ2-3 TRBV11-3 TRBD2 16 CASSLRSGRAGDTQYF TGTGCCAGCAGCTTAAGGTCCGGGAGGGCCGGAGATACGCAGTATTTT
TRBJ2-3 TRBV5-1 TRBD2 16 CASSFLAGGNTDTQYF TGCGCCAGCAGCTTTCTAGCGGGAGGGAATACAGATACGCAGTATTTT
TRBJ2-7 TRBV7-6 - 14 CASSLASASYEQYF TGTGCCAGCAGCTTAGCTAGCGCCTCCTACGAGCAGTACTTC
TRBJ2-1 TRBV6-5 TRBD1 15 CASSSQDRLYNEQFF TGTGCCAGCAGTTCGCAGGACAGGTTATACAATGAGCAGTTCTTC
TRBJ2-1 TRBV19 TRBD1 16 CASSSSGQGGRNEQFF TGTGCCAGTAGTTCGTCCGGACAGGGGGGTCGCAATGAGCAGTTCTTC
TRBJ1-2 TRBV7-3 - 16 CASSLDVREDSGGYTF TGTGCCAGCAGCTTAGATGTGAGGGAGGATTCTGGTGGCTACACCTTC
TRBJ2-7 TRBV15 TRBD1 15 CATSPDRGSSYEQYF TGTGCCACCAGCCCGGACAGGGGGAGCTCCTACGAGCAGTACTTC
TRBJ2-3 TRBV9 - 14 CASSVGWGADTQYF TGTGCCAGCAGCGTAGGGTGGGGCGCAGATACGCAGTATTTT
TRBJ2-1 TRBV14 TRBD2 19 CASSQGTSGSYWAYNEQFF TGTGCCAGCAGCCAAGGAACTAGCGGGAGCTATTGGGCCTACAATGAGCAGTTCTTC
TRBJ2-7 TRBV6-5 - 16 CASSFSSSGSSYEQYF TGTGCCAGCAGTTTTTCCAGTAGCGGAAGCTCCTACGAGCAGTACTTC
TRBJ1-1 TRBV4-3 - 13 CASSVYRAAEAFF TGCGCCAGCAGCGTATACAGGGCGGCTGAAGCTTTCTTT
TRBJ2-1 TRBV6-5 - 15 CASSYSTTGGGEQFF TGTGCCAGCAGTTACTCTACTACCGGTGGGGGGGAGCAGTTCTTC
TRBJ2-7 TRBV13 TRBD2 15 CASSYGTSVPYEQYF TGTGCCAGCAGCTATGGGACTAGCGTTCCCTACGAGCAGTACTTC
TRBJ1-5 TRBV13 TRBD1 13 CASSRRQGQPQHF TGTGCCAGCAGCCGTCGACAGGGTCAGCCCCAGCATTTT
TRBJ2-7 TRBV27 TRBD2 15 CASSSRTSGAFRQYF TGTGCCAGCAGTTCCCGGACTAGCGGGGCTTTTCGGCAGTACTTC
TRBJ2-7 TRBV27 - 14 CASSLWGESYEQYF TGTGCCAGCAGTTTATGGGGGGAATCCTACGAGCAGTACTTC